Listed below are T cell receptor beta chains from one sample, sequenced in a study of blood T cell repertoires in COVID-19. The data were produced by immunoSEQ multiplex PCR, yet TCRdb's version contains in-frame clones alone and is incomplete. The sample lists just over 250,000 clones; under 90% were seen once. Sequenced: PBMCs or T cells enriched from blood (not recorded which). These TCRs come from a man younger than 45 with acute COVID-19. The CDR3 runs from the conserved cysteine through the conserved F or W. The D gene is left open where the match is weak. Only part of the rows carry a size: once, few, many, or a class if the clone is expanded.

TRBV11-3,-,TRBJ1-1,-,TGTGCCAGCAGCTCCGTTCATAAAGGGAGAACTGAAGCTTTCTTT,CASSSVHKGRTEAFF
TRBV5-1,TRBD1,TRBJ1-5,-,TGCGCCAGCAGCAAGCGGGACAGGGGAAATCAGCCCCAGCATTTT,CASSKRDRGNQPQHF
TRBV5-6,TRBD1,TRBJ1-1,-,TGTGCCAGCAGCTCCTGGCGGACAGGGCTACTGAACACTGAAGCTTTCTTT,CASSSWRTGLLNTEAFF
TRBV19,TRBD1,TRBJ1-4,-,TGTGCCAGTAGTCCCCGGACAGGGGGCCTTGAAAAACTGTTTTTT,CASSPRTGGLEKLFF
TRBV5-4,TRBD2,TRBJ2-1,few,TGTGCCAGCAGTGCCGGAGCGGGAGGGCGGGAAAGTGGGCAGTTCTTC,CASSAGAGGRESGQFF
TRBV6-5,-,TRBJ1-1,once,TGTGCCAGCAGTTTCCGGGACACACTAAAAGCTTTCTTT,CASSFRDTLKAFF
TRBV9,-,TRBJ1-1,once,TGTGCCAGCAGTCAAATGATGGAGGACACTGAAGCTTTCTTT,CASSQMMEDTEAFF
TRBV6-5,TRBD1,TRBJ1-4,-,TGTGCCAGCAGTACACGACAGGGTACCGGTGAAAAACTGTTTTTT,CASSTRQGTGEKLFF
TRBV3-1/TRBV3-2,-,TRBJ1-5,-,TGTGCCAGCAGCCAAGGCGGCAGTAGCAATCAGCCCCAGCATTTT,CASSQGGSSNQPQHF
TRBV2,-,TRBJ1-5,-,TGTGCCAGCAGTTCGCAGGGGATGGCTCAGCCCCAGCATTTT,CASSSQGMAQPQHF
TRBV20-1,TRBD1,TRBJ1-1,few,TGCAGTGCTATTGACAGGGGAGCTGAAGCTTTCTTT,CSAIDRGAEAFF
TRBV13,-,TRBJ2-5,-,TGTGCCAGCAGCTCCCCGGGGGTCCGTGATGAGACCCAGTACTTC,CASSSPGVRDETQYF
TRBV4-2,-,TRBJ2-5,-,TGTGCCAGCAGCCAAGATCCTGGGAGTGGAATTTCAGAGACCCAGTACTTC,CASSQDPGSGISETQYF
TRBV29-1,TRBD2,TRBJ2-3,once,TGCAGCGCCGGGACTAGCGGGTTGACAGATACGCAGTATTTT,CSAGTSGLTDTQYF
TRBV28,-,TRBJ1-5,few,TGTGCCAGCAGTCCGCTAAATCAGCCCCAGCATTTT,CASSPLNQPQHF
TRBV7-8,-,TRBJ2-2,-,TGTGCCAGCAGCTTATTTCCAGGGGAGCTGTTTTTT,CASSLFPGELFF
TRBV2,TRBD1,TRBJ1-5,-,TGTGCCAGCAGCCCTGACAGGGCCAATCAGCCCCAGCATTTT,CASSPDRANQPQHF
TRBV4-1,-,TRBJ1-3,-,TGCGCCAGCAGGGGAGGGGGTGGAAACACCATATATTTT,CASRGGGGNTIYF
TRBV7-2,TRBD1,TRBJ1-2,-,TGTGCCAGCAGCCCAGAGGGGACAGCGAGGCCTATGGGCTACACCTTC,CASSPEGTARPMGYTF
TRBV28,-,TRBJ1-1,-,TGTGCCAGCGAGAGTCACACTGAAGCTTTCTTT,CASESHTEAFF
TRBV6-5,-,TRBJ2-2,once,TGTGCCAGCAGTCCCGGGACTTTTCCCACCGGGGAGCTGTTTTTT,CASSPGTFPTGELFF
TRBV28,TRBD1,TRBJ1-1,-,TGTGCCAGCAAGAGGCAGGGGGCCACTGAAGCTTTCTTT,CASKRQGATEAFF
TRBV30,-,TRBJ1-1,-,TGTGCCTGGAGTATAAGACCGAACTCGGGTGAAGCTTTCTTT,CAWSIRPNSGEAFF
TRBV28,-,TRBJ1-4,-,TGTGCCAGCAGTTTGAAGAGGATTTCAACTAATGAAAAACTGTTTTTT,CASSLKRISTNEKLFF
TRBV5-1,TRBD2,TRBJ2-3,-,TGTGCCAGCAGCTTGGTTAGCGGGACAGATACGCAGTATTTT,CASSLVSGTDTQYF
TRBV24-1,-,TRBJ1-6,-,TGTGCCACCAGGACTCTTACCCTCCACTTT,CATRTLTLHF
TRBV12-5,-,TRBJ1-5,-,TGTGCTAGTGGTTTGGTAACAGGGATTCAGCCCCAGCATTTT,CASGLVTGIQPQHF
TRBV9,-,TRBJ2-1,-,TGTGCCAGCAGCGAGACCCTAACAGCTTTCAATGAGCAGTTCTTC,CASSETLTAFNEQFF
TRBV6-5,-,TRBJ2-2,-,TGTGCCAGCAGTTATGATTTTCGGGGATTGACCGGGGAGCTGTTTTTT,CASSYDFRGLTGELFF
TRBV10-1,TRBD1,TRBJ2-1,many,TGCGCCAGCAGGGCCGGGACAGCTAATGAGCAGTTCTTC,CASRAGTANEQFF
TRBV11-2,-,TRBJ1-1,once,TGTGCCAGCAGCTTAGGAGGTCAGTTGAACACTGAAGCTTTCTTT,CASSLGGQLNTEAFF
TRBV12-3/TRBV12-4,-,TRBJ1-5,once,TGTGCCAGCAGTCGACGGGAGAATCAGCCCCAGCATTTT,CASSRRENQPQHF
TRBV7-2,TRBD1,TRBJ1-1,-,TGTGCCAGCAGCTTCACAGGGGGCACTGAAGCTTTCTTT,CASSFTGGTEAFF
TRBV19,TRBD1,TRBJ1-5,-,TGTGCCAGTAGTACGGAGGGACAGGGAAGTCGTCAGCCCCAGCATTTT,CASSTEGQGSRQPQHF
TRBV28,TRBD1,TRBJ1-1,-,TGTGCCAGCACCCAGGGGGCTGAAGCTTTCTTT,CASTQGAEAFF
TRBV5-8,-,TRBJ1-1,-,TGTGCCAGCAGCTTGGTGCTGGGCAGGGGGAACACTGAAGCTTTCTTT,CASSLVLGRGNTEAFF
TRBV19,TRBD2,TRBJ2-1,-,TGTGCCAGTTCAAGCGGGAGGGGATACAATGAGCAGTTCTTC,CASSSGRGYNEQFF
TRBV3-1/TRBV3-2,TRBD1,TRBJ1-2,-,TGTGCCAGCAGCCACCCGGACAGGATTAACTATGGCTACACCTTC,CASSHPDRINYGYTF
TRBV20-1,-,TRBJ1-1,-,TGCAGTGCTAGTAGGGACTCGAACACTGAAGCTTTCTTT,CSASRDSNTEAFF
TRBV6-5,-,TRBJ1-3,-,TGTGCCAGCAGTAGGAGGTCGAACGGAAACACCATATATTTT,CASSRRSNGNTIYF
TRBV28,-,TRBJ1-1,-,TGTGCCAGTGAGAGGGACATGAACACTGAAGCTTTCTTT,CASERDMNTEAFF
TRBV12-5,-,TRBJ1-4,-,TGTGCTAGTGGTTTAGGTACGGTTGGAGGAGAAAAACTGTTTTTT,CASGLGTVGGEKLFF
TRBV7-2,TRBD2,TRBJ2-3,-,TGTGCCAGCAGCTTTAGCGGGAGGGAAGGTGCAGATACGCAGTATTTT,CASSFSGREGADTQYF
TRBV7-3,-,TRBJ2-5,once,TGTGCCAGCAGCTTAAACAGAGCTAACCAAGAGACCCAGTACTTC,CASSLNRANQETQYF
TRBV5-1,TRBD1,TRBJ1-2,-,TGTGCCAGCAGCCCGGGGGACAGAGAGGTCTATGGCTACACCTTC,CASSPGDREVYGYTF
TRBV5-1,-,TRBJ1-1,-,TGCGCCAGCAGCTTGGGCAGCGACACTGAAGCTTTCTTT,CASSLGSDTEAFF
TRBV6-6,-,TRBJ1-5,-,TGTGCCAGCAGTCCATTAGCCCAGGGGAGGGTGCGCAATCAGCCCCAGCATTTT,CASSPLAQGRVRNQPQHF
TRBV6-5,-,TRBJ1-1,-,TGTGCCAGCAGACCCGGGGGGGCGAACACTGAAGCTTTCTTT,CASRPGGANTEAFF
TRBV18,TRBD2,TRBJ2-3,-,TGTGCCAGCTCACCAGCCAGCGGGAGGTCCGCAGATACGCAGTATTTT,CASSPASGRSADTQYF
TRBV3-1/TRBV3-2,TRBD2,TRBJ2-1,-,TGTGCCAGCAGCCTAATAGGGACTAGCTATGAGCAGTTCTTC,CASSLIGTSYEQFF
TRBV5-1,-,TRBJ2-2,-,TGTGCCAGCAGCTTGGCAGGGTTGAGCACCGGGGAGCTGTTTTTT,CASSLAGLSTGELFF
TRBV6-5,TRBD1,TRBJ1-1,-,TGTGCCAGCAGTACACGACAGGGAAGAGTCACTGAAGCTTTCTTT,CASSTRQGRVTEAFF